The 17 T cell receptor beta chains listed next were all sequenced from one sample in a study of response to subunit inactivated influenza vaccine. TCRdb reanalysed the RT-PCR reads using MiXCR and keeps one entry per CDR3 protein. This table has about 520,000 distinct CDR3 sequences, 6% to 9% appearing once. The sample here was PBMCs from blood, taken less than 30 months after vaccination. Receptors were obtained from a man between 45 and 75 years old who received an inactivated influenza vaccine.

As DNA, the CDR3 is TGTGCCAGCCGGGACAGGCACGAGCAGTACTTC. Translated: CASRDRHEQYF. This sequence joins TRBV6-5 and TRBJ2-7; 8 bases are a match to TRBD1. CDR1 and CDR2 (germline): MNHEY, SVGAGI. V was pared by 8 bases and J by 5 bases, with 2 bases of the junction left unmatched. CDR3 length equals 11 residues.

Of note for this clonotype: A much larger clone lies one base from this, so it may be a read error. CDR3 DNA: TGTGCCAGCACCACTAGCGGGTGGGCCGGGGAGCTGTTTTTT. Encoded protein: CASTTSGWAGELFF. V and J are TRBV12-3 or TRBV12-4 and TRBJ2-2; 9 nucleotides match TRBD2. V lost 7 bases and J lost 6; bases outside the gene matches: 6. The CDR3 has 14 residues.

The chain is built from TRBV19 and TRBJ1-1; no clear D. Germline CDR1 is LNHDA and CDR2 is SQIVND (reference sequence). This CDR3 comprises 12 residues. V was clipped by 5 bases and J by 8 bases, with 12 bases between them. The CDR3 bases are TGTGCCAGTAGTGGTAGTGGGGTCGAAGCTTTCTTT. Translating it yields CASSGSGVEAFF.

The V and J genes are TRBV10-3 and TRBJ2-7, with 7 bases identical to TRBD2. Germline V gives CDR1 ENHRY, CDR2 SYGVKD. The CDR3 covers 13 residues. Trimming removed 5 bases from V and 7 bases from J; junction bases left unmatched: 8. The CDR3 reads CAISSGAPTEQYF. The CDR3 DNA reads TGTGCCATCAGTAGCGGGGCCCCTACGGAGCAGTACTTC.

This clonotype appeared many times. The CDR3: CASSLNPGYTEAFF. The CDR3 region has the DNA TGTGCCAGCAGTTTAAATCCAGGGTACACTGAAGCTTTCTTT. The chain couples TRBV12-3 or TRBV12-4 to TRBJ1-1; a weak D match, TRBD1 (5 bases). The V gene lost 2 bases and the J gene lost 3 bases, with 10 bases spanning the gap. The CDR3 is 14 residues long.

The table lists this clonotype with a few counts. This chain connects TRBV5-1 to TRBJ1-1, with D possibly TRBD1 on 6 matching bases. This CDR3 comprises 15 residues. Germline V gives CDR1 SGHRS, CDR2 YFSETQ. The V end was cut by 4 bases, the J end by 1 base, with 14 bases between. CDR3 region: CASSGKQGTNTEAFF. The CDR3 coding sequence is TGCGCCAGCAGCGGGAAACAGGGAACGAACACTGAAGCTTTCTTT. Filled out from reference TRBV5-1 and TRBJ1-1, the complete variable domain reads KAGVTQTPRYLIKTRGQQVTLSCSPISGHRSVSWYQQTPGQGLQFLFEYFSETQRNKGNFPGRFSGRQFSNSRSEMNVSTLELGDSALYLCASSGKQGTNTEAFFGQGTRLTVV.

A few counts support this clonotype. The chain employs TRBV7-9 and TRBJ2-1, with no clear D. CDR3 size: 14 residues. V was clipped by 4 bases and J by 9 bases, with 16 bases between them. Germline V gene data show CDR1 as SEHNR and CDR2 as FQNEAQ (reference sequence). This CDR3 reads CASSSLGPGGEQFF. The CDR3, as DNA: TGTGCCAGCAGCTCACTTGGGCCCGGCGGTGAGCAGTTCTTC.

V and J are TRBV4-3 and TRBJ2-7; D is undetermined. Germline V gene sequence: CDR1 LGHNA, CDR2 YSLEER. Deletions cut 0 bases from V and 4 bases from J, with 7 bases between. CDR3 length: 13 residues. For the CDR3, the DNA is TGCGCCAGCAGCCAAGATTCACGGTACGAGCAGTACTTC. Translating it yields CASSQDSRYEQYF.

Regarding this clonotype: With a much larger clone just one base away, this may be a read error. The chain couples TRBV20-1 to TRBJ2-3; 10 nucleotides line up with TRBD2. CDR1 is DFQATT and CDR2 is SNEGSKA in the germline V gene (reference sequence). V was pared by 8 bases and J by 2 bases, with 13 bases of the junction left unmatched. This CDR3 comprises 16 residues. The CDR3 DNA reads TGCAGTTTCTCCTCTAGCGGGAGAGGAAACACAGATACGCAGTATTTT. Translating gives CSFSSSGRGNTDTQYF.

There are a few counts of this clonotype. The chain combines TRBV29-1 with TRBJ2-1; D ambiguous. Looked up from germline, CDR1 is SQVTM and CDR2 is ANQGSEA. CDR3 length equals 15 residues. V was trimmed by 1 base and J by 0 bases, leaving 10 bases between them. The DNA of the CDR3 is TGCAGCGTTGAAGGCGTCGGCAACTCCTACAATGAGCAGTTCTTC. Protein sequence: CSVEGVGNSYNEQFF.

This clonotype occurred many times. The chain combines TRBV12-3 or TRBV12-4 with TRBJ1-2; no clear D. The CDR3 consists of 13 residues. V was shortened by 0 bases and J by 5 bases, with 7 bases between the two germline ends. The CDR3 reads CASSLASVYGYTF. The CDR3 DNA follows: TGTGCCAGCAGTTTAGCATCAGTATATGGCTACACCTTC.

Only a few counts were recorded for this clonotype. V is TRBV27 and J is TRBJ2-7; D uncertain. This CDR3 is 14 amino acids long. Germline CDR1 MNHEY, CDR2 SMNVEV (reference sequence). Trimming took 0 bases from V and 2 from J, leaving 8 bases between them. The CDR3 sequence: CASSLSRVPYEQYF. For the CDR3, the DNA is TGTGCCAGCAGTTTATCTCGGGTACCCTACGAGCAGTACTTC.

This clonotype was counted ten times or more. The chain uses TRBV7-8 and TRBJ1-5; TRBD1 might be the D (6 bases). The length of the CDR3 is 15 residues. From germline, CDR1 is SGHVS and CDR2 FQNEAQ. Trimming removed 0 bases from V and 7 bases from J, with 13 bases in between. This CDR3 is CASSLALGGAQPQHF. CDR3 nucleotide sequence: TGTGCCAGCAGCTTAGCTCTGGGGGGGGCCCAGCCCCAGCATTTT.

DNA of the CDR3: TGTGCCAGCAGCCAAGGATTACAGGGGGCAGACACCGGGGAGCTGTTTTTT. This gives the protein CASSQGLQGADTGELFF. This sequence joins TRBV3-1 and TRBJ2-2; 9 bases are a match to TRBD1. This CDR3 region has 17 residues. Unmatched junction bases numbered 6, after V lost 1 base and J lost 3 bases. Per germline, CDR1 LGHDT and CDR2 YNNKEL (reference sequence).

V gene TRBV28 combines with J gene TRBJ2-4; D unresolved. There are 11 residues in the CDR3. With 6 bases removed from V and 12 bases from J, the gap between germline ends came to 12 bases. Germline V lookup: CDR1 MDHEN, CDR2 SYDVKM. For the CDR3, the DNA is TGTGCCAGCAGCCCCGGACCGAATCAGTACTTC. This encodes CASSPGPNQYF.

The chain links TRBV12-3 or TRBV12-4 to TRBJ1-1; D is perhaps TRBD1 (6 bases). The CDR3 is made up of 12 amino acids. Trimming stripped 5 bases from V and 8 bases from J, with 12 bases between. Here the CDR3 DNA reads TGTGCCAGCAGTCCGCACACAGGGGAAGCTTTCTTT. Its translation is CASSPHTGEAFF.

The sample holds a few counts of this clonotype. This chain links TRBV7-3 with TRBJ2-2; D is unresolved. V shed 5 bases and J shed 6 bases, with 7 bases lying between them. The germline V gene has CDR1 SGHTA and CDR2 FQGTGA. This CDR3 is built from 12 residues. Here the CDR3 DNA reads TGTGCCAGCAGCCCTTTTTCCGGGGAGCTGTTTTTT. As protein: CASSPFSGELFF. Drawing the rest from reference TRBV7-3 and TRBJ2-2, the complete variable domain is GAGVSQTPSNKVTEKGKYVELRCDPISGHTALYWYRQSLGQGPEFLIYFQGTGAADDSGLPNDRFFAVRPEGSVSTLKIQRTERGDSAVYLCASSPFSGELFFGEGSRLTVL.